One and the same sample provided the 31 T cell receptor beta chains below, sequenced in a study of naive and memory T cell subsets. The SP2 primer and nested alpha and beta constant region primers amplified ligated cDNA in four rounds. TCRdb independently ran MiXCR on the UMI-ligation and nested PCR reads; one entry per CDR3 protein. Among about 25,000 distinct CDR3 sequences listed, around 5.2% were seen once. The library had UMIs added by 3' ligation of an oligonucleotide to TCR cDNA. The sample consisted of blood. The receptors stem from an adult in good health.

The chain joins TRBV4-3 to TRBJ2-7; tentatively, D is TRBD1 or TRBD2 (5 bases each). The ends were cut back, 0 bases at V and 2 bases at J, with 8 bases in the middle. In germline, CDR1 is LGHNA, CDR2 YSLEER. CDR3 length equals 14 residues. The CDR3 is CASSQDGGPYEQYF. For the CDR3, the DNA is TGCGCCAGCAGCCAAGATGGGGGACCCTACGAGCAGTACTTC.

This clonotype appeared many times. The chain has TRBV7-2 and TRBJ2-1; 7 bases line up with TRBD1. Germline V gives CDR1 SGHTA, CDR2 FQGNSA. CDR3 length: 15 amino acids. Germline trimming cut 3 bases from V and 4 bases from J; bases unmatched to any gene: 6. The CDR3 coding sequence is TGTGCCAGCAGCTTTAACAGGGGCTTTTACAATGAGCAGTTCTTC. Protein product: CASSFNRGFYNEQFF. The full variable domain, its missing parts supplied by reference TRBV7-2 and TRBJ2-1, is GAGVSQSPSNKVTEKGKDVELRCDPISGHTALYWYRQSLGQGLEFLIYFQGNSAPDKSGLPSDRFSAERTGGSVSTLTIQRTQQEDSAVYLCASSFNRGFYNEQFFGPGTRLTVL.

This clonotype was picked up many times. This chain joins TRBV6-1 and TRBJ2-3; 8 nucleotides agree with TRBD2. The V gene end was trimmed by 7 bases and the J gene end by 0 bases; junction bases not matched to a gene: 6. The CDR3 loop spans 15 amino acids. From germline, CDR1 is MNHNS and CDR2 SASEGT. Here the CDR3 reads CASTPGLGSTDTQYF. CDR3 nucleotides: TGTGCCAGCACGCCGGGACTAGGGAGCACAGATACGCAGTATTTT.

This clonotype was observed many times. This chain connects TRBV10-3 to TRBJ1-5; D is unresolved. The CDR3 runs to 16 residues. Trimming took 0 bases from V and 0 from J, leaving 9 bases between them. Germline V gene data show CDR1 as ENHRY and CDR2 as SYGVKD. The CDR3: CAISESGSNSNQPQHF. CDR3 DNA: TGTGCCATCAGTGAGTCGGGCTCCAATAGCAATCAGCCCCAGCATTTT.

The rearrangement links TRBV30 to TRBJ2-4; possibly TRBD1 for D (6 bases). The CDR3 runs 13 residues. Germline V gives CDR1 GTSNPN, CDR2 SVGIG (reference sequence). V was cut by 4 bases and J by 6 bases, with 13 bases left in between. Written as DNA, the CDR3 is TGTGCCTGGAACAGGGTGCCCCCAAACATTCAGTACTTC. Residues: CAWNRVPPNIQYF.

This clonotype has a handful of counts. The chain is built from TRBV20-1 and TRBJ1-5; D may be TRBD1 (6 bases). The germline CDR1 and CDR2 sequences are DFQATT and SNEGSKA (reference sequence). The CDR3 loop spans 12 amino acids. V lost 4 bases and J lost 7, with 11 bases in between. The CDR3 reads CSAIQGGQPQHF. CDR3 DNA sequence: TGCAGTGCTATACAGGGCGGGCAGCCCCAGCATTTT.

This clonotype was observed at least ten times. The V call is TRBV9, the J call TRBJ2-1; no definite D call. Per the germline V gene, CDR1 is SGDLS and CDR2 is YYNGEE. Deletions cut 3 bases from V and 1 base from J, with 11 bases between. CDR3 size: 15 residues. CDR3 nucleotides: TGTGCCAGCAGCGCCTCAGCCTCATCCTACAATGAGCAGTTCTTC. This gives the protein CASSASASSYNEQFF.

V is TRBV6-6 and J is TRBJ2-5; no clear D gene. CDR3 length equals 13 residues. V shed 2 bases and J shed 1 base, with 5 bases lying between them. Per germline, CDR1 MNHNY and CDR2 SVGAGI (reference sequence). The CDR3 loop is CASSYVSQETQYF. The CDR3 DNA is TGTGCCAGCAGTTACGTCTCCCAAGAGACCCAGTACTTC.

In its sample, this clonotype was seen many times. J is TRBJ1-6 and V is TRBV9; 8 bases line up with TRBD1. Germline V gene sequence: CDR1 SGDLS, CDR2 YYNGEE. With V trimmed by 0 bases and J by 10 bases, 6 bases remained unmatched. This CDR3 contains 15 residues. The CDR3 loop reads CASSVGQGIGSPLHF. DNA of the CDR3: TGTGCCAGCAGCGTAGGACAGGGGATTGGGTCACCCCTCCACTTT. The full variable domain, rest sourced from reference TRBV9 and TRBJ1-6, is DSGVTQTPKHLITATGQRVTLRCSPRSGDLSVYWYQQSLDQGLQFLIQYYNGEERAKGNILERFSAQQFPDLHSELNLSSLELGDSALYFCASSVGQGIGSPLHFGNGTRLTVT.

Here the CDR3 reads CASRRLAITDTQYF. The CDR3 DNA reads as TGCGCCAGTAGACGACTAGCGATCACAGATACGCAGTATTTT. The rearrangement uses TRBV5-1 and TRBJ2-3; the match to TRBD2 covers 8 bases. The CDR3 loop spans 14 amino acids. The trim removed 8 bases at V and 2 bases at J, leaving 7 bases unmatched. Germline values: CDR1 SGHRS, CDR2 YFSETQ.

This clonotype was observed a few times. The V and J genes are TRBV7-2 and TRBJ2-5, with 7 bases that match TRBD2. CDR1 and CDR2 (germline): SGHTA, FQGNSA. CDR3 length equals 14 residues. After removal of 3 bases from V and 5 bases from J, the junction contained 6 bases not matched to a gene. The CDR3 region has the DNA TGTGCCAGCAGCTTCGCGGGAGCGGGGGAGACCCAGTACTTC. Translating it yields CASSFAGAGETQYF. Based on the CDR3 plus reference TRBV7-2 and TRBJ2-5, the full variable domain is GAGVSQSPSNKVTEKGKDVELRCDPISGHTALYWYRQSLGQGLEFLIYFQGNSAPDKSGLPSDRFSAERTGGSVSTLTIQRTQQEDSAVYLCASSFAGAGETQYFGPGTRLLVL.

This clonotype was observed at least ten times. This chain links TRBV27 with TRBJ2-7; 10 positions match TRBD1. CDR3 length equals 13 residues. V dropped 11 bases and J dropped 6; count of bases not matched to a gene: 10. Looked up from germline, CDR1 is MNHEY and CDR2 is SMNVEV (reference sequence). CDR3 nucleotide sequence: TGTGCCTCATCGGGACAGGGGCGGTCCGAGCAGTACTTC. Amino acid sequence: CASSGQGRSEQYF.

This clonotype occurred many times. CDR3 nucleotide sequence: TGTGCCAGCACCCCGATTGAATCAGCAACTAATGAAAAACTGTTTTTT. It yields the protein CASTPIESATNEKLFF. The chain combines TRBV28 with TRBJ1-4; no clear D. Germline CDR1 MDHEN, CDR2 SYDVKM. Between the trimmed V and J ends, which lost 7 bases and 0 bases, there was a span of 15 bases. There are 16 residues in the CDR3.

The chain is built from TRBV5-1 and TRBJ2-2; 11 bases are a match to TRBD2. J gave up 0 bases and V 4 bases, and 2 bases lay outside the gene matches. The CDR3 sequence is 16 residues long. The germline gives CDR1 SGHRS, CDR2 YFSETQ. Here the CDR3 DNA reads TGCGCCAGCAGCGTGACTAGCGGGACGAACACCGGGGAGCTGTTTTTT. This encodes CASSVTSGTNTGELFF.

This clonotype has only a few counts. A read error may explain this, as a much larger clone is one base away. The CDR3 nucleotides are TGTGCCAGTACCGCCGGCCAGGGTGGCGAAAAACTGTTTTTT. It yields the protein CASTAGQGGEKLFF. This chain joins TRBV19 and TRBJ1-4, with D perhaps TRBD1 (5 bases). V was pared by 7 bases and J by 8 bases, with 17 bases between. Germline lookup yields CDR1 LNHDA and CDR2 SQIVND (reference sequence). The CDR3 sequence is 14 residues long.

This clonotype appeared many times. The chain links TRBV6-5 to TRBJ1-6, with D uncertain. This CDR3 region has 18 residues. Germline loops: CDR1 MNHEY, CDR2 SVGAGI. With 0 bases removed from V and 0 bases from J, the gap between germline ends came to 12 bases. In nucleotides, the CDR3 is TGTGCCAGCAGTTACTCATCGGAGAGCATCTCCTATAATTCACCCCTCCACTTT. Its translation: CASSYSSESISYNSPLHF.

This clonotype has at least ten counts. V is TRBV9 and J is TRBJ1-6, with TRBD1 identical over 8 bases. Germline values: CDR1 SGDLS, CDR2 YYNGEE. J lost 10 bases, V lost 0 bases, and 6 bases had no gene match. The CDR3 covers 15 residues. Here the CDR3 reads CASSVVPGQESPLHF. The CDR3 region has the DNA TGTGCCAGCAGCGTAGTGCCGGGACAGGAGTCACCCCTCCACTTT.

There are many counts of this clonotype. The rearrangement uses TRBV5-5 and TRBJ1-1, with a weak D call TRBD1 (5 bases). The CDR3 length is 15 residues. The V gene's germline CDR1 is SGHKS and CDR2 YYEKEE (reference sequence). V was shortened by 0 bases and J by 1 base, with 10 bases between the two germline ends. Written as DNA, the CDR3 is TGTGCCAGCAGCTTGGCCGGACATACGAACACTGAAGCTTTCTTT. Protein sequence: CASSLAGHTNTEAFF.

This clonotype was recorded at least ten times. The rearrangement joins TRBV6-5 to TRBJ1-2, with D perhaps matching TRBD1 (5 bases). Trimming pared 7 bases from V and 2 bases from J, leaving 17 bases between. CDR3 size: 15 residues. Germline V gene sequence: CDR1 MNHEY, CDR2 SVGAGI. The CDR3 region is CASTSRVQANYGYTF. The CDR3 DNA follows: TGTGCCAGCACCTCACGAGTACAGGCGAACTATGGCTACACCTTC.

At least ten counts were recorded for this clonotype. DNA of the CDR3: TGCAGTGCTAGAGTGGCAGCCGGATATGGCTACACCTTC. Residues: CSARVAAGYGYTF. The V call is TRBV20-1, the J call TRBJ1-2; no clear D gene. The germline V and J ends were trimmed by 1 base and 5 bases, with 11 bases remaining between them. The CDR3 has 13 amino acids. Germline CDR1 reads DFQATT; CDR2 reads SNEGSKA (reference sequence).

The table lists this clonotype with many counts. The chain recombines TRBV29-1 with TRBJ1-1; TRBD1 aligns across 9 bases. Germline CDR1 SQVTM, CDR2 ANQGSEA. V shed 7 bases, J shed 4 bases, and the junction held 7 bases outside the gene matches. CDR3 length: 13 amino acids. The DNA of the CDR3 is TGCAGCGGCATCACAGGGGGCTTCACTGAAGCTTTCTTT. Translated, it gives CSGITGGFTEAFF.

Only a few counts were recorded for this clonotype. The gene calls are TRBV5-1 and TRBJ2-1; the match to TRBD2 covers 9 bases. The germline CDR1 and CDR2 sequences are SGHRS and YFSETQ. This CDR3 spans 15 amino acids. Losses at the gene ends were 4 bases for V and 3 bases for J; bases not matched to a gene: 5. The CDR3 DNA follows: TGCGCCAGCAGCCTCGGGACTAGCAACTACAATGAGCAGTTCTTC. Translated: CASSLGTSNYNEQFF.

The sample holds many counts of this clonotype. The rearrangement joins TRBV20-1 to TRBJ1-4; no definite D call. V was clipped by 6 bases and J by 8 bases, with 19 bases between them. This CDR3 region has 14 residues. The germline V gene has CDR1 DFQATT and CDR2 SNEGSKA (reference sequence). This chain's CDR3 is CSADTGLNNEKLFF. CDR3 nucleotides: TGCAGTGCCGATACCGGGCTCAACAACGAAAAACTGTTTTTT.

Many counts were recorded for this clonotype. The chain recombines TRBV6-5 with TRBJ1-1; perhaps TRBD1 as D (6 bases). Germline values: CDR1 MNHEY, CDR2 SVGAGI. The CDR3 sequence is 14 residues long. V was pared by 10 bases and J by 6 bases, with 21 bases between. In DNA, the CDR3 is TGTGCCACCAGCCGGGACATCGTAAAGTCTGAAGCTTTCTTT. Its translation is CATSRDIVKSEAFF.

The gene calls are TRBV28 and TRBJ2-5, with 8 bases matching TRBD1. Losses at the gene ends were 4 bases for V and 1 base for J; bases not matched to a gene: 14. The CDR3 has 18 residues. Per germline, CDR1 MDHEN and CDR2 SYDVKM. CDR3 sequence: CASSSSKWGTGLQETQYF. The CDR3, as DNA: TGTGCCAGCAGTTCGTCGAAGTGGGGGACAGGACTCCAAGAGACCCAGTACTTC.

This clonotype came up many times. The V call is TRBV12-3 or TRBV12-4, the J call TRBJ2-7; 12 nucleotides align to TRBD1. The CDR3 runs 15 residues. J gave up 1 base and V 9 bases, and 7 bases lay outside the gene matches. The CDR3 here is CASTGQGASSYEQYF. CDR3 DNA sequence: TGTGCCAGTACGGGACAGGGGGCCTCTTCCTACGAGCAGTACTTC.

This clonotype was counted between two and nine times. This sequence joins TRBV5-1 and TRBJ1-1, with a weak D call TRBD1 (5 bases). V lost 3 bases to trimming and J lost 5 bases, with 20 bases between them. There are 16 residues in the CDR3. The germline CDR1 and CDR2 sequences are SGHRS and YFSETQ. CDR3 sequence: CASSWLLMGVETEAFF. The CDR3 DNA follows: TGCGCCAGCAGCTGGCTGTTAATGGGGGTAGAAACTGAAGCTTTCTTT.

The genes are TRBV30 and TRBJ2-5, with a weak D call TRBD2 (5 bases). Germline CDR1 and CDR2: GTSNPN and SVGIG (reference sequence). The CDR3 consists of 14 residues. Trimming pared 4 bases from V and 2 bases from J, leaving 14 bases between. CDR3: CAWIKPAEQETQYF. For the CDR3, the DNA is TGTGCCTGGATCAAGCCAGCGGAGCAAGAGACCCAGTACTTC.

This clonotype was observed at least ten times. The chain carries TRBV7-6 and TRBJ2-5, with 9 bases lining up with TRBD1. V was pared by 2 bases and J by 6 bases, with 4 bases of the junction left unmatched. Per the germline V gene, CDR1 is SGHVS and CDR2 is FNYEAQ. The CDR3 is 14 amino acids. In DNA, the CDR3 is TGTGCCAGCAGCTTAAAGGACAGGGGCCAGACCCAGTACTTC. Protein product: CASSLKDRGQTQYF.

The sample holds many counts of this clonotype. This rearrangement joins TRBV29-1 to TRBJ2-6; D is unclear. The germline V gene has CDR1 SQVTM and CDR2 ANQGSEA. The V and J ends lost 3 bases and 0 bases respectively, with 12 bases between them. The CDR3 is 16 amino acids. CDR3 protein: CSVDGGGSSGANVLTF. DNA of the CDR3: TGCAGCGTTGACGGCGGCGGCAGCTCTGGGGCCAACGTCCTGACTTTC.

In this sample, this clonotype turned up many times. The chain combines TRBV7-6 with TRBJ2-1, with 8 nucleotides matching TRBD2. The germline V gene has CDR1 SGHVS and CDR2 FNYEAQ. This CDR3 region has 17 residues. V trimming: 4 bases; J trimming: 8 bases; junction bases outside the gene matches: 16. Here the CDR3 DNA reads TGTGCCAGCAGCTCGATGCGGGAGGAACCTTTTATGGATGAGCAGTTCTTC. Its protein product is CASSSMREEPFMDEQFF. The complete variable domain, with remaining parts taken from reference TRBV7-6 and TRBJ2-1, reads GAGVSQSPRYKVTKRGQDVALRCDPISGHVSLYWYRQALGQGPEFLTYFNYEAQQDKSGLPNDRFSAERPEGSISTLTIQRTEQRDSAMYRCASSSMREEPFMDEQFFGPGTRLTVL.